Shown below are 12 T cell receptor beta chains from a single sample sequenced in a study of monozygotic twins with inflammatory bowel disease. TCRdb reanalyzed the 5' RACE reads and collapses them to one entry per CDR3 protein, without DNA. The sample table sets out 140,000 to 150,000 distinct CDR3 sequences. The sequencing sample was made of blood. These receptors were collected from a human donor with ulcerative colitis or Crohn's disease, or a healthy co-twin of an affected twin (not recorded which).

The chain is built from TRBV29-1 and TRBJ1-1; TCRdb's D call of TRBD1 is untestable without DNA. This CDR3 has 15 residues. CDR1 SQVTM and CDR2 ANQGSEA come from the germline V gene. This CDR3 reads CSVEGGRSGNAEAFF.

The chain uses TRBV7-6 and TRBJ2-7. The CDR3 extends over 14 amino acids. Germline V gene sequence: CDR1 SGHVS, CDR2 FNYEAQ. CDR3: CASSLRLAPYEQYF.

V and J are TRBV5-5 and TRBJ2-1. This CDR3 has 14 residues. CDR1 is SGHKS and CDR2 is YYEKEE in the germline V gene (reference sequence). CDR3 protein: CASSLTYLYNEQFF.

This chain joins TRBV5-5 and TRBJ2-3; checking the TCRdb D call of TRBD2 is not possible without DNA. This CDR3 is built from 16 residues. CDR1 is SGHKS, CDR2 YYEKEE, per germline (reference sequence). The CDR3 protein is CASSPGRDFYTDTQYF.

The V and J genes are TRBV19 and TRBJ1-5; TCRdb outputs TRBD1, but without DNA this stays unchecked. The germline V gene has CDR1 LNHDA and CDR2 SQIVND (reference sequence). CDR3 length: 11 residues. The CDR3 reads CASTRGQGQHF. Complete variable domain (other parts from reference TRBV19 and TRBJ1-5): DGGITQSPKYLFRKEGQNVTLSCEQNLNHDAMYWYRQDPGQGLRLIYYSQIVNDFQKGDIAEGYSVSREKKESFPLTVTSAQKNPTAFYLCASTRGQGQHFGDGTRLSIL.

The rearrangement uses TRBV10-3 and TRBJ2-5; the D gene TCRdb calls, TRBD2, cannot be checked with no DNA. This CDR3 contains 16 residues. Looked up from germline, CDR1 is ENHRY and CDR2 is SYGVKD. CDR3 protein: CAISESTGPGLETQYF.

The V and J genes are TRBV5-4 and TRBJ2-3; without DNA, the TCRdb call of TRBD2 cannot be checked. Germline V gene lookup returns CDR1 SGHNT and CDR2 YYREEE (reference sequence). The CDR3 extends over 17 amino acids. Here the CDR3 reads CASSLSGTSISTDTQYF.

This chain uses TRBV2 with TRBJ2-7; the D gene TCRdb calls, TRBD1, cannot be checked with no DNA. CDR3 size: 14 residues. Looked up from germline, CDR1 is SNHLY and CDR2 is FYNNEI. The CDR3 sequence: CASSGGTGRYEQYF.

The chain couples TRBV18 to TRBJ2-5. The CDR3 contains 15 residues. Germline V gives CDR1 KGHSH, CDR2 LQKENI. CDR3 sequence reads: CASSPIVAVQETQYF.

The chain links TRBV3-1 to TRBJ1-5. The CDR3 has 15 amino acids. Germline assignment: CDR1 LGHDT and CDR2 YNNKEL (reference sequence). CDR3 region: CASSQDRNPNQPQHF.

This chain links TRBV29-1 with TRBJ2-1; TCRdb proposes TRBD2, but this gene call is untestable without DNA. This CDR3 is 15 amino acids long. Germline loops: CDR1 SQVTM, CDR2 ANQGSEA. The chain's CDR3 is CSVDIAGTLYNEQFF.

The chain uses TRBV7-3 and TRBJ2-1. The germline V gene encodes CDR1 SGHTA and CDR2 FQGTGA. The CDR3 length is 15 residues. The CDR3 loop reads CASSPDRGSYNEQFF.